The rows below give T cell receptor beta chains drawn from one sample of a study of Ad26.COV2.S vaccination and SARS-CoV-2 variants. Data came from immunoSEQ multiplex PCR; TCRdb stores just in-frame clones and leaves some out. The sample consists of a few hundred thousand clones, about 83% of them appearing once. This sample comprised peripheral blood, obtained in a trial of Ad26.COV2.S vaccine versus placebo. These receptors originate from a person aged 18 to 59 who received the Ad26.COV2.S COVID-19 vaccine or a placebo. Both conserved end residues are part of each CDR3. Each record gives: clone size, J gene, D gene, V gene, CDR3 protein, CDR3 DNA. The D gene is left open where the match is weak. Only some rows state a clone size, as once, few, many or a class for expanded clones.

>.|TRBJ1-1|.|TRBV6-5
CASSSSRRNTEAFF
TGTGCCAGCAGTAGCTCGAGGAGAAACACTGAAGCTTTCTTT
>.|TRBJ2-5|TRBD1|TRBV19
CASSPPGQWETQYF
TGTGCCAGTAGTCCGCCGGGACAGTGGGAGACCCAGTACTTC
>.|TRBJ1-1|.|TRBV7-2
CASSSMTGEGTEAFF
TGTGCCAGCAGCTCCATGACAGGAGAGGGAACTGAAGCTTTCTTT
>.|TRBJ2-1|.|TRBV3-1/TRBV3-2
CASSQVAGTQQFF
TGTGCCAGCAGCCAAGTTGCAGGGACTCAGCAGTTCTTC
>few|TRBJ1-1|.|TRBV25-1
CASTKAGFTEAFF
TGTGCCAGCACCAAAGCCGGGTTCACTGAAGCTTTCTTT
>.|TRBJ2-3|.|TRBV9
CASSAVPDTQYF
TGTGCCAGCAGCGCCGTCCCAGATACGCAGTATTTT
>.|TRBJ2-1|.|TRBV5-1
CASSLPLRVGNEQFF
TGCGCCAGCAGCCTCCCCTTAAGAGTAGGTAATGAGCAGTTCTTC
>.|TRBJ2-7|TRBD1|TRBV7-9
CASSLGQGIHEQYF
TGTGCCAGCAGCTTGGGACAGGGAATACACGAGCAGTACTTC
>.|TRBJ1-1|.|TRBV19
CASSIRGVETQEAFF
TGTGCCAGTAGTATTCGTGGGGTTGAGACTCAAGAAGCTTTCTTT
>.|TRBJ2-3|TRBD2|TRBV5-8
CASSLGSSGGRNTQYF
TGTGCCAGCAGCTTGGGGTCTAGCGGGGGTCGGAATACGCAGTATTTT
>.|TRBJ2-7|TRBD2|TRBV11-1
CASSLRTSGRYEQYF
TGTGCCAGCAGCTTACGGACTAGCGGGAGGTACGAGCAGTACTTC
>.|TRBJ2-3|TRBD2|TRBV12-3/TRBV12-4
CASSHPGLPMHF
TGTGCCAGCAGTCACCCGGGACTACCGATGCATTTT
>.|TRBJ2-7|TRBD2|TRBV4-3
CASSQDRGVQYF
TGCGCCAGCAGCCAAGATCGGGGGGTGCAGTACTTC
>.|TRBJ2-1|.|TRBV27
CASSLTGRNNEQFF
TGTGCCAGCAGTTTAACCGGACGGAACAATGAGCAGTTCTTC
>many|TRBJ1-2|.|TRBV9
CASSVAGTFYGYTF
TGTGCCAGCAGCGTAGCTGGGACGTTCTATGGCTACACCTTC
>.|TRBJ1-2|.|TRBV19
CASSFLVLNYGYTF
TGTGCCAGTAGTTTCCTGGTTCTTAACTATGGCTACACCTTC
>.|TRBJ2-7|.|TRBV6-6
CASSEKLLSYEQYF
TGTGCCAGCAGCGAAAAATTGCTCTCCTACGAGCAGTACTTC
>.|TRBJ2-1|TRBD1|TRBV10-2
CASTESGDRSYNEQFF
TGCGCCAGCACCGAGTCAGGGGACAGGTCTTACAATGAGCAGTTCTTC
>.|TRBJ1-5|TRBD1|TRBV28
CASSYPGQSFRGNQPQHF
TGTGCCAGCAGTTATCCGGGACAGTCCTTTCGGGGCAATCAGCCCCAGCATTTT
>.|TRBJ2-7|TRBD2|TRBV4-1
CASSQPTSGGAYEQYF
TGCGCCAGCAGCCAACCCACTAGCGGGGGTGCCTACGAGCAGTACTTC
>.|TRBJ2-7|TRBD2|TRBV4-2
CASSHRRLADYYEQYF
TGTGCCAGCAGCCATCGACGACTAGCGGATTACTACGAGCAGTACTTC
>few|TRBJ2-5|.|TRBV12-3/TRBV12-4
CASSPIQGSTQYF
TGTGCCAGCAGTCCAATACAGGGTTCAACCCAGTACTTC
>.|TRBJ1-5|.|TRBV3-1/TRBV3-2
CASSQDMGNQPQHF
TGTGCCAGCAGCCAAGACATGGGGAATCAGCCCCAGCATTTT
>.|TRBJ1-3|.|TRBV9
CASSVASGAGNTIYF
TGTGCCAGCAGCGTAGCCTCAGGGGCTGGAAACACCATATATTTT
>.|TRBJ1-5|.|TRBV7-9
CASSLGSQNSLGVGQPQHF
TGTGCCAGCAGCTTAGGGAGTCAGAATTCTCTGGGGGTAGGTCAGCCCCAGCATTTT
>.|TRBJ2-7|.|TRBV2
CASIDGLDEQYF
TGTGCCAGCATCGACGGCTTGGACGAGCAGTACTTC
>.|TRBJ1-5|.|TRBV6-2/TRBV6-3
CASSHISSGNQPQHF
TGTGCCAGCAGCCATATATCCTCCGGCAATCAGCCCCAGCATTTT
>.|TRBJ1-1|.|TRBV6-5
CASRLDPGGTEAFF
TGTGCCAGCAGACTAGACCCCGGGGGGACTGAAGCTTTCTTT
>.|TRBJ1-1|.|TRBV11-3
CASSLDRSSKAFF
TGTGCCAGCAGCTTAGATCGATCCAGTAAGGCTTTCTTT
>.|TRBJ2-7|.|TRBV5-6
CASSFRDRYYEQYF
TGTGCCAGCAGCTTCCGGGACCGTTACTACGAGCAGTACTTC
>.|TRBJ2-5|TRBD1|TRBV29-1
CSVIRTGGSSQETQYF
TGCAGCGTTATTCGGACAGGGGGCTCAAGTCAAGAGACCCAGTACTTC
>.|TRBJ1-1|.|TRBV14
CASSQWNTEAFF
TGTGCCAGCAGCCAATGGAACACTGAAGCTTTCTTT
>.|TRBJ2-7|.|TRBV2
CASSTGLSYEQYF
TGTGCCAGCAGTACGGGACTCTCCTACGAGCAGTACTTC
>.|TRBJ1-1|.|TRBV11-3
CASSSWGNTEAFF
TGTGCCAGCAGCTCGTGGGGCAACACTGAAGCTTTCTTT
>.|TRBJ2-7|.|TRBV29-1
CSVDASLGDEQYF
TGCAGCGTTGACGCCTCGTTGGGGGACGAGCAGTACTTC
>.|TRBJ2-7|.|TRBV4-1
CASSQDSSYYEQYF
TGCGCCAGCAGCCAAGATTCCAGCTACTACGAGCAGTACTTC
>.|TRBJ1-2|.|TRBV7-2
CASSLGRGDGYTF
TGTGCCAGCAGCTTAGGTAGGGGCGATGGCTACACCTTC
>.|TRBJ1-2|TRBD1|TRBV4-3
CASSLRTGSNYGYTF
TGCGCCAGCAGCCTGCGGACAGGCTCTAACTATGGCTACACCTTC
>.|TRBJ2-3|.|TRBV29-1
CSVAPSGTQYF
TGCAGCGTTGCCCCATCAGGTACGCAGTATTTT
>few|TRBJ1-1|.|TRBV24-1
CATSDFDGTEAFF
TGTGCCACCAGTGATTTCGACGGCACTGAAGCTTTCTTT
>.|TRBJ2-3|TRBD1|TRBV2
CASTQGRDTQYF
TGTGCCAGCACACAGGGGCGTGATACGCAGTATTTT
>.|TRBJ1-2|TRBD1|TRBV5-1
CASSLGTAETPYF
TGCGCCAGCAGCTTAGGGACAGCCGAAACCCCTTACTTC
>.|TRBJ2-2|.|TRBV5-1
CASSEAAANTGELFF
TGCGCCAGCAGCGAGGCAGCGGCGAACACCGGGGAGCTGTTTTTT
>.|TRBJ2-7|.|TRBV19
CASTPTGGIYEQYF
TGTGCCAGTACTCCAACTGGCGGTATTTACGAGCAGTACTTC
>.|TRBJ2-1|TRBD2|TRBV9
CASSVASGIYNEQFF
TGTGCCAGCAGCGTAGCTAGCGGGATATACAATGAGCAGTTCTTC
>.|TRBJ2-2|.|TRBV6-6
CASTGVNTGELFF
TGTGCCAGCACAGGGGTTAACACCGGGGAGCTGTTTTTT
>.|TRBJ1-5|.|TRBV5-1
CASSLGFGNQPQHF
TGCGCCAGCAGTTTGGGTTTTGGCAATCAGCCCCAGCATTTT